This T cell receptor beta chain was found in a study of shared clonotypes between healthy human individuals. The CDR3 covers 15 residues. The V and J ends lost 2 bases and 3 bases respectively, with 11 bases between them. Germline CDR1 and CDR2: SEHNR and FQNEAQ (reference sequence). The assay ran at deep level. Sorted-subset replicate PCRs used 150 to 250 ng of genomic DNA. This amount corresponded to about 29,000 T cell genomes. Generated by immunoSEQ multiplex PCR, the TCRdb table keeps only in-frame clones and is missing some. The top ten hold roughly 0.14% of the sample, which has a few million clones, over 85% seen once.

Source material: naive CD4+ T cells sorted from blood. The subset denotes: CD45RA+ positively selected. V is TRBV7-9 and J is TRBJ1-3; D call uncertain. The receptor was derived from a man aged 18 to 29 in good health. This CDR3 reads CASSLYDIGGNTIYF. DNA for the CDR3: TGTGCCAGCAGCTTATATGACATCGGTGGAAACACCATATATTTT.